This T cell receptor beta chain was sequenced during a study of cytomegalovirus exposure and HLA in healthy donors. Overall study results and limits: Later on, an analysis tied over 15,000 TCR beta sequences to HLA alleles at 0.05 false discovery rate. The later analysis indicated that the majority of CMV-associated TCR beta chains appeared HLA-restricted.

With 60 Vbeta and 13 Jbeta primers, the PCR was carried out. Libraries were prepared by immunoSEQ multiplex PCR; TCRdb keeps only in-frame clonotypes and omits some of them. The repertoire consists of roughly 120,000 clones, with roughly 83% occurring once and the leading ten covering 1.5% to 2%. This clone was recorded a few times. No antigen is known for it. Nominal health characterized the donors when sampled, though unrecorded immune exposures were likely. The sequence was obtained from a man aged 18-30 years in good health and CMV-seronegative. What was sequenced was PBMCs.

The CDR3: CASSTGENTEAFF. The CDR3 coding sequence is TGTGCCAGCAGCACAGGGGAGAACACTGAAGCTTTCTTT. This rearrangement joins TRBV27 to TRBJ1-1, with TRBD1 matching over 7 bases. The germline V gene encodes CDR1 MNHEY and CDR2 SMNVEV (reference sequence). The CDR3 extends over 13 amino acids. After removal of 6 bases from V and 1 base from J, the junction contained 2 bases not matched to a gene.